These 27 T cell receptor beta chains originate from one sample sequenced in a study of cytomegalovirus exposure and HLA in healthy donors. The PCR made use of 60 Vbeta and 13 Jbeta primers. Repertoires were generated with immunoSEQ multiplex PCR, while TCRdb's copy carries only in-frame clones and drops some. Found here are about 110,000 clones, roughly 80% of them singletons; the top ten hold 1.6%. Sequences were obtained from PBMCs. The receptor set was obtained from a middle-aged man in good health and CMV-seronegative.

The rearrangement links TRBV7-9 to TRBJ1-1; maybe TRBD1 (6 bases). Germline-derived CDR1 and CDR2 are SEHNR and FQNEAQ (reference sequence). This CDR3 comprises 14 residues. Trimming removed 5 bases at V and 4 bases at J, with 14 bases between. The CDR3 DNA follows: TGTGCCAGCAGCGCGATACAGGGATTCACTGAAGCTTTCTTT. It codes for CASSAIQGFTEAFF.

The genes are TRBV9 and TRBJ2-4, with 10 bases identical to TRBD1. Looked up from germline, CDR1 is SGDLS and CDR2 is YYNGEE. V dropped 2 bases and J dropped 8; count of bases not matched to a gene: 1. The CDR3 consists of 13 residues. CDR3 loop: CASSVGQGDIQYF. The CDR3 DNA is TGTGCCAGCAGCGTTGGACAGGGGGACATTCAGTACTTC.

The J gene is TRBJ2-1, the V gene TRBV4-3, with 8 bases identical to TRBD2. The J segment lost 7 bases and the V segment lost 2 bases, leaving 7 bases of the junction unmatched. The CDR3 covers 15 residues. The germline V gene encodes CDR1 LGHNA and CDR2 YSLEER. The CDR3 protein is CASSQPGGPSNEQFF. CDR3 DNA: TGCGCCAGCAGCCAACCGGGGGGGCCTTCTAATGAGCAGTTCTTC.

The genes are TRBV6-5 and TRBJ2-5; weak D call: TRBD1 (5 bases). V dropped 0 bases and J dropped 2 bases, with 7 bases sitting between them. Germline-derived CDR1 and CDR2 are MNHEY and SVGAGI. The CDR3 loop spans 14 amino acids. CDR3 nucleotides: TGTGCCAGCAGTTACTCTACAGGACAAGAGACCCAGTACTTC. Encoded protein: CASSYSTGQETQYF.

The rearrangement uses TRBV18 and TRBJ2-2; 8 positions match TRBD1. The CDR3 extends over 15 amino acids. Germline CDR1 is KGHSH and CDR2 is LQKENI. V shed 4 bases, J shed 3 bases, and the junction held 4 bases outside the gene matches. The CDR3 loop is CASSHGTGYTGELFF. The CDR3 DNA follows: TGTGCCAGCTCACATGGGACAGGATACACCGGGGAGCTGTTTTTT.

The chain links TRBV5-1 to TRBJ1-4; no reliable D call. CDR3 length equals 15 residues. CDR1 is SGHRS and CDR2 is YFSETQ in the germline V gene. V was clipped by 4 bases and J by 8 bases, with 18 bases between them. In DNA form, the CDR3 reads TGCGCCAGCAGCGCCTGGAGCTCTCGGCGCGAAAAACTGTTTTTT. Translation gives CASSAWSSRREKLFF.

The V and J genes are TRBV2 and TRBJ2-3; TRBD2 aligns across 9 bases. Per germline, CDR1 SNHLY and CDR2 FYNNEI. V lost 5 bases and J lost 3; bases outside the gene matches: 6. The CDR3 is 15 residues long. The CDR3 DNA is TGTGCCAGCAGTCCGACTAGCGGAAATACAGATACGCAGTATTTT. It specifies CASSPTSGNTDTQYF. The full variable domain, with the rest looked up from reference TRBV2 and TRBJ2-3, is EPEVTQTPSHQVTQMGQEVILRCVPISNHLYFYWYRQILGQKVEFLVSFYNNEISEKSEIFDDQFSVERPDGSNFTLKIRSTKLEDSAMYFCASSPTSGNTDTQYFGPGTRLTVL.

The rearrangement links TRBV5-1 to TRBJ2-1; 8 positions match TRBD2. The ends lost 0 bases at V and 8 bases at J; junction bases unmatched: 4. Germline CDR1 SGHRS, CDR2 YFSETQ. The CDR3 has 14 residues. CDR3 in DNA: TGCGCCAGCAGCTTGGGAGTTAGCGGGGATGAGCAGTTCTTC. This gives the protein CASSLGVSGDEQFF.

This clone turned up a few times. The rearrangement links TRBV30 to TRBJ1-1; 8 positions agree with TRBD1. The CDR3 runs to 15 residues. J gave up 1 base and V 2 bases, and 6 bases lay outside the gene matches. Germline V CDR1 and CDR2: GTSNPN, SVGIG (reference sequence). CDR3 nucleotide sequence: TGTGCCTGGAGTCCTGACAGGGGATGGAACACTGAAGCTTTCTTT. This gives the protein CAWSPDRGWNTEAFF.

The CDR3 reads CASSSIGLPVTQYF. DNA of the CDR3: TGTGCCAGCAGCTCGATTGGACTGCCCGTGACCCAGTACTTC. This rearrangement joins TRBV11-2 to TRBJ2-5; D perhaps matches TRBD2 (5 bases). Between the trimmed V and J ends, which lost 4 bases and 7 bases, there was a span of 16 bases. The germline V gene encodes CDR1 SGHAT and CDR2 FQNNGV. This CDR3 spans 14 amino acids.

J is TRBJ2-7 and V is TRBV4-3; no firm D call. CDR1 is LGHNA and CDR2 is YSLEER in the germline V gene. The V end was cut by 2 bases, the J end by 3 bases, with 11 bases between. The CDR3 spans 14 residues. The CDR3 DNA is TGCGCCAGCAGCCAACAAGAGAGGCACTACGAGCAGTACTTC. It specifies CASSQQERHYEQYF.

This clone was picked up a small number of times. The chain uses TRBV4-3 and TRBJ2-5; a weak D match, TRBD1 (6 bases). V lost 1 base, J lost 5 bases, and 17 bases lay in between. Germline-derived CDR1 and CDR2 are LGHNA and YSLEER. This CDR3 is built from 16 residues. CDR3 DNA sequence: TGCGCCAGCAGCCAAGGGTGGGGGCGGCGGCAGGAGACCCAGTACTTC. Translating gives CASSQGWGRRQETQYF.

The V gene is TRBV2, the J gene TRBJ2-7, with TRBD2 identical over 7 bases. The CDR3 runs 12 residues. The germline gives CDR1 SNHLY, CDR2 FYNNEI. With 6 bases clipped from V and 7 bases from J, the junction kept 6 bases outside the gene matches. The CDR3 DNA sequence: TGTGCCAGCAGATCGGGGGGTGGGGAGCAGTACTTC. Residues: CASRSGGGEQYF.

This rearrangement joins TRBV7-8 to TRBJ1-6; D unresolved. Germline CDR1 is SGHVS and CDR2 is FQNEAQ. V was trimmed by 1 base and J by 7 bases, leaving 5 bases between them. This CDR3 has 13 residues. The CDR3 coding sequence is TGTGCCAGCAGCTTAGGGGCAAATTCACCCCTCCACTTT. This encodes CASSLGANSPLHF.

This clone was recorded only once. The V gene is TRBV2, the J gene TRBJ1-1; 11 bases agree with TRBD1. CDR3 size: 18 residues. Germline loops: CDR1 SNHLY, CDR2 FYNNEI. The V gene end was trimmed by 0 bases and the J gene end by 7 bases; junction bases not matched to a gene: 13. The CDR3 spells CASSEARGRTGGGNEAFF. In DNA form, the CDR3 reads TGTGCCAGCAGTGAAGCGAGGGGAAGGACAGGGGGCGGCAATGAAGCTTTCTTT.

This clone was seen a single time. The chain has TRBV27 and TRBJ2-1; a weak D match, TRBD1 (6 bases). With 4 bases removed from V and 4 bases from J, the gap between germline ends came to 17 bases. Germline-derived CDR1 and CDR2 are MNHEY and SMNVEV (reference sequence). The CDR3 is made up of 16 amino acids. CDR3 amino acids: CASSYPGTLGYNEQFF. The DNA of the CDR3 is TGTGCCAGCAGTTACCCAGGGACATTGGGATACAATGAGCAGTTCTTC.

This sequence joins TRBV10-3 and TRBJ2-2; D perhaps matches TRBD1 (5 bases). The CDR3 has 13 residues. V was clipped by 3 bases and J by 6 bases, with 8 bases between them. The germline CDR1 and CDR2 sequences are ENHRY and SYGVKD. In DNA form, the CDR3 reads TGTGCCATCAGTGACGTGGGGCCCGGGGAGCTGTTTTTT. Translating it yields CAISDVGPGELFF.

The chain joins TRBV6-1 to TRBJ1-5; 7 bases fit TRBD1. The V and J ends lost 6 bases and 5 bases, in that order; junction bases with no gene match: 7. Germline CDR1 is MNHNS and CDR2 is SASEGT. The CDR3 runs to 14 residues. For the CDR3, the DNA is TGTGCCAGCAGCCGGACAGGATTATATCAGCCCCAGCATTTT. Translation gives CASSRTGLYQPQHF.

The chain joins TRBV7-2 to TRBJ2-2; D gene uncertain. The CDR3 runs 13 residues. Trimming left V 7 bases short and J 7 bases short, with 13 bases between. CDR1 is SGHTA and CDR2 is FQGNSA in the germline V gene. CDR3 region: CASTASRVGELFF. CDR3 DNA sequence: TGTGCCAGCACCGCGTCCCGCGTCGGGGAGCTGTTTTTT.

The V gene is TRBV4-3, the J gene TRBJ2-1; TRBD2 aligns across 10 bases. Germline CDR1 is LGHNA and CDR2 is YSLEER. Losses at the gene ends were 2 bases for V and 3 bases for J; bases not matched to a gene: 4. The CDR3 contains 16 residues. CDR3 nucleotides: TGCGCCAGCAGCCAAAGCGGGGGGGCAGACTACAATGAGCAGTTCTTC. It yields the protein CASSQSGGADYNEQFF.

J is TRBJ2-1 and V is TRBV5-4, with D perhaps TRBD1 (5 bases). Germline-derived CDR1 and CDR2 are SGHNT and YYREEE (reference sequence). This CDR3 contains 14 residues. V lost 4 bases, J lost 4 bases, and 12 bases lay in between. CDR3 nucleotide sequence: TGTGCCAGCAGCGAGCAGGGATTATACAATGAGCAGTTCTTC. Translated: CASSEQGLYNEQFF.

The chain is built from TRBV25-1 and TRBJ1-2, with 8 bases lining up with TRBD1. V gave up 6 bases and J gave up 6 bases; unmatched junction bases: 6. The CDR3 is 13 residues long. CDR1 MGHDK and CDR2 SYGVNS come from the germline V gene. CDR3 loop: CASSRQGRHGYTF. CDR3 sequence (DNA): TGTGCCAGCAGCCGACAGGGGAGGCATGGCTACACCTTC.

V usage is TRBV19 and J usage is TRBJ2-2; D gene uncertain. Germline lookup yields CDR1 LNHDA and CDR2 SQIVND (reference sequence). The CDR3 runs 15 residues. V dropped 0 bases and J dropped 5 bases, with 10 bases sitting between them. CDR3 amino acids: CASSIDLIATGELFF. In nucleotides, the CDR3 is TGTGCCAGTAGTATAGATCTTATAGCTACCGGGGAGCTGTTTTTT.

This clone was seen once. The chain combines TRBV5-1 with TRBJ2-2; 8 bases are a match to TRBD2. Germline CDR1 and CDR2: SGHRS and YFSETQ. This CDR3 spans 15 amino acids. V trimming: 3 bases; J trimming: 4 bases; junction bases outside the gene matches: 5. The CDR3 protein is CASSSAGGSTGELFF. DNA for the CDR3: TGCGCCAGCAGCTCCGCGGGGGGAAGCACCGGGGAGCTGTTTTTT.

The chain uses TRBV4-1 and TRBJ2-2; 8 nucleotides match TRBD1. CDR1 and CDR2 from the germline V gene are MGHRA and YSYEKL. Trimming removed 3 bases from V and 3 bases from J; junction bases left unmatched: 15. This CDR3 comprises 19 residues. CDR3 residues: CASSQDPRRDRRYTGELFF. DNA of the CDR3: TGCGCCAGCAGCCAGGACCCCCGGCGGGACAGGAGATACACCGGGGAGCTGTTTTTT.

The chain employs TRBV28 and TRBJ2-7; 7 nucleotides match TRBD2. CDR1 is MDHEN, CDR2 SYDVKM, per germline. Losses at the gene ends were 4 bases for V and 3 bases for J; bases not matched to a gene: 9. The CDR3 loop spans 15 amino acids. The CDR3 DNA follows: TGTGCCAGCAGTTCCGGGGGGTCCGACAACTACGAGCAGTACGTC. The encoded protein is CASSSGGSDNYEQYV.

The V call is TRBV2, the J call TRBJ2-5, with a possible D match to TRBD1 (5 bases). The CDR3 is made up of 15 amino acids. CDR1 is SNHLY and CDR2 is FYNNEI in the germline V gene. The V end lost 1 base, the J end lost 3 bases, and 12 bases lay between the germline ends. Written as DNA, the CDR3 is TGTGCCAGCAGTGAAGACTCTGGCAGGGAAGAGACCCAGTACTTC. Its translation is CASSEDSGREETQYF.